Listed below are T cell receptor beta chains from one sample, sequenced in a study of shared clonotypes between healthy human individuals. Method: immunoSEQ multiplex PCR; TCRdb's copy keeps in-frame clones and lacks some. This sample has under 1,100,000 clones, with roughly 80% found just once. Input material: memory CD4+ T cells sorted from blood. These receptor sequences come from a man between 18 and 29 years old in good health. CDR3s include the opening cysteine and the closing phenylalanine or tryptophan.

cdr3_aa j_call v_call
CATSRDRTEHGYTF TRBJ1-2 TRBV15
CASSLLQFQETQYF TRBJ2-5 TRBV7-2
CASSQAGTAYEQYF TRBJ2-7 TRBV18
CASSLDSAGGSETQYF TRBJ2-5 TRBV11-3
CASSKGLAVNNEQFF TRBJ2-1 TRBV7-2
CAWSVIVANVLTF TRBJ2-6 TRBV30
CASRPGTGGVYEQYF TRBJ2-7 TRBV28
CASSLLSGGKNTEAFF TRBJ1-1 TRBV6-5
CATVGTVTAGGYTF TRBJ1-2 TRBV19
CASSPSGQVRYNEQFF TRBJ2-1 TRBV9
CASSVEQGPYNEQFF TRBJ2-1 TRBV9
CASRGSNQPQHF TRBJ1-5 TRBV6-5
CASSDPMGNYGYTF TRBJ1-2 TRBV6-6
CASSQLGPWGYTF TRBJ1-2 TRBV14
CASNTHTDTQYF TRBJ2-3 TRBV2
CSVRRGLNEQYF TRBJ2-7 TRBV29-1
CSVALGSTGTRPLNEQFF TRBJ2-1 TRBV29-1
CASSVGQQIYHEQYF TRBJ2-7 TRBV9
CASSTRQGRNQPQHF TRBJ1-5 TRBV19
CASSSSSRYPNGELFF TRBJ2-2 TRBV11-3
CASSLVMKLAGGPNFPELFF TRBJ2-2 TRBV7-6
CASSLTGERYGYTF TRBJ1-2 TRBV28
CAWRRGYEQYF TRBJ2-7 TRBV30
CASSGADLNTGELFF TRBJ2-2 TRBV6-1
CASSLAIGSYNEQFF TRBJ2-1 TRBV5-1
CASSIERDGRNTEAFF TRBJ1-1 TRBV19
CASSEAGVNTEAFF TRBJ1-1 TRBV6-1
CASSPPLEQGAHIQYF TRBJ2-4 TRBV7-9
CASSPPPGGTTYGYTF TRBJ1-2 TRBV5-8
CASSPRDGSPLHF TRBJ1-6 TRBV6-5
CASSYKTSGTVNEKLFF TRBJ1-4 TRBV19
CASSLTGTGGSEQYF TRBJ2-7 TRBV6-6
CASNQGIGEQYF TRBJ2-7 TRBV7-2
CASSLNQNTGELFF TRBJ2-2 TRBV5-1
CASSPTGGSYEQYF TRBJ2-7 TRBV11-3
CASRETGASEQFF TRBJ2-1 TRBV13
CASSPRTSGNYEQYF TRBJ2-7 TRBV18
CASSLDVSYEQYF TRBJ2-7 TRBV7-8
CASSALRPGQSTEAFF TRBJ1-1 TRBV28
CASATGTGNTIYF TRBJ1-3 TRBV25-1
CASSYGSSSGNTIYF TRBJ1-3 TRBV5-1
CAWRIPGSYNSPLHF TRBJ1-6 TRBV30
CASSSGLRDRETQYF TRBJ2-5 TRBV13
CASSMDSLFVDGYTF TRBJ1-2 TRBV19
CASSPGLAGGPFSDTQYF TRBJ2-3 TRBV5-1
CASSLGKTDTQYF TRBJ2-3 TRBV27
CASSLLPGPVNQPQHF TRBJ1-5 TRBV28
CASSRGQGNQPQHF TRBJ1-5 TRBV6-5